The source of this TCR beta chain is a study of PD-L1 blockade in urothelial cancer. About the research overall: Prior regimens of chemotherapy numbered 0 to 3 per patient. Study conclusions and caveats: Sub-median blood TCR clonality before treatment predicted longer survival.

After removal of 4 bases from V and 3 bases from J, the junction contained 5 bases not matched to a gene. CDR3 length equals 14 residues. The germline gives CDR1 LNHNV, CDR2 YYDKDF (reference sequence). The investigators introduced synthetic TCR analog templates into each PCR as spikes. The protocol was immunoSEQ multiplex PCR, while the TCRdb copy is restricted to in-frame clones and leaves out a portion. The table lists tens of thousands of clones, under 95% of them singletons. The time point is: peripheral blood 6 weeks after treatment start. Pretreatment sampling and on-treatment sampling together yielded between 1 and 8 samples for each patient. About this clone: Its antigen is still unknown.

This chain uses TRBV15 with TRBJ2-7, with 8 bases lining up with TRBD1. The sequence was collected from a woman aged 55-75 years with urothelial cancer. The source was PBMCs, collected around atezolizumab (anti-PD-L1) treatment. The CDR3 DNA is TGTGCCACCAGCACTAGGACAGGGAGCTACGAGCAGTACTTC. Translation: CATSTRTGSYEQYF.